One and the same sample provided the 9 T cell receptor beta chains below, sequenced in a study of shared clonotypes between healthy human individuals. Libraries were prepared by immunoSEQ multiplex PCR; TCRdb keeps only in-frame clonotypes and omits some of them. The sample gives about 2.5 million clones, around 92% of which show up once; around 0.4% is in the top ten. The specimen was naive CD4+ T cells from PBMCs. Subset described: CD45RA+ positively selected. Receptor source: a man younger than 35 in good health. Some clones in this sample may be carry-over from other donors' samples.

The V call is TRBV28, the J call TRBJ2-1; no reliable D call. CDR1 and CDR2 from the germline V gene are MDHEN and SYDVKM. With 2 bases removed from V and 4 bases from J, the gap between germline ends came to 6 bases. This CDR3 has 13 residues. This chain's CDR3 is CASSLSRYNEQFF. The CDR3 bases are TGTGCCAGCAGTTTAAGCAGGTACAATGAGCAGTTCTTC.

The genes are TRBV5-8 and TRBJ1-1; 9 bases align to TRBD1. The CDR3 runs to 15 residues. CDR1 is SGHTS, CDR2 YDEGEE, per germline. J was trimmed by 7 bases and V by 0 bases; bases with no gene match: 7. In DNA form, the CDR3 reads TGTGCCAGCAGCTTGGAGGGACAGGGATGGAATGAAGCTTTCTTT. It codes for CASSLEGQGWNEAFF. Full variable domain (remainder filled in from reference TRBV5-8 and TRBJ1-1): EAGVTQSPTHLIKTRGQQATLRCSPISGHTSVYWYQQALGLGLQFLLWYDEGEERNRGNFPPRFSGRQFPNYSSELNVNALELEDSALYLCASSLEGQGWNEAFFGQGTRLTVV.

V and J are TRBV25-1 and TRBJ2-5; 9 bases match TRBD2. The J call is in doubt because the DNA end fits TRBJ2-7 better. The CDR3 is 18 amino acids. The germline gives CDR1 MGHDK, CDR2 SYGVNS. The CDR3 coding sequence is TGTGCCAGCAGTGGATTAAGGAGAGCTAGCGGGATCTCCTACGAGCAGTACTTC. Its translation is CASSGLRRASGISYEQYF.

This sequence joins TRBV6-1 and TRBJ1-3; D uncertain. Germline V gives CDR1 MNHNS, CDR2 SASEGT. V was pared by 8 bases and J by 0 bases, with 14 bases between. The CDR3 is made up of 15 amino acids. CDR3 nucleotides: TGTGCCAGCTCTAGGCGGGATATCTCTGGAAACACCATATATTTT. Protein: CASSRRDISGNTIYF.

The V call is TRBV19, the J call TRBJ2-2; D may be TRBD1 or TRBD2 (5 bases each). There are 16 residues in the CDR3. The V gene lost 1 base and the J gene lost 5 bases, with 14 bases spanning the gap. Germline CDR1 and CDR2: LNHDA and SQIVND (reference sequence). CDR3 region: CASSIGDPGPTGELFF. CDR3 nucleotides: TGTGCCAGTAGTATAGGGGACCCGGGACCAACCGGGGAGCTGTTTTTT.

The chain recombines TRBV6-5 with TRBJ2-1; D possibly matches TRBD1 or TRBD2 (8 bases each). Germline values: CDR1 MNHEY, CDR2 SVGAGI. There are 15 residues in the CDR3. V dropped 2 bases and J dropped 6 bases, with 14 bases sitting between them. As DNA, the CDR3 is TGTGCCAGCAGTTACCTTAGCGGGACAGGCAATGAGCAGTTCTTC. Translation gives CASSYLSGTGNEQFF.

This clone came up once. The rearrangement uses TRBV5-4 and TRBJ2-1, with D maybe TRBD2 (5 bases). Looked up from germline, CDR1 is SGHNT and CDR2 is YYREEE (reference sequence). The CDR3 has 15 residues. V was clipped by 0 bases and J by 7 bases, with 14 bases between them. This CDR3 reads CASSLGARDRNEQFF. In DNA form, the CDR3 reads TGTGCCAGCAGCTTGGGGGCCCGGGATAGGAATGAGCAGTTCTTC.

As regards this clone: Within the sample, other DNA sequences also encode this same CDR3. The V call is TRBV7-2, the J call TRBJ2-5, with 8 bases aligning to TRBD1. Germline CDR1 reads SGHTA; CDR2 reads FQGNSA. Trimming took 5 bases from V and 4 from J; bases not matched to a gene: 3. CDR3 length equals 13 residues. CDR3 sequence: CASSPGQGETQYF. The CDR3 DNA sequence: TGTGCCAGCAGCCCCGGACAGGGAGAGACCCAGTACTTC.

Here the CDR3 reads CASSFPRLLEEQYF. The CDR3 coding sequence is TGTGCCAGCAGTTTTCCTCGACTGCTCGAAGAGCAGTACTTC. The J gene is TRBJ2-7, the V gene TRBV7-9; no clear D. Trimming shortened V by 6 bases and J by 7 bases, and 19 bases separated the two germline ends. Germline V lookup: CDR1 SEHNR, CDR2 FQNEAQ (reference sequence). The CDR3 totals 14 residues.